The 6 T cell receptor beta chains presented below share a single source sample, sequenced in a study of shared clonotypes between healthy human individuals (dated by TCRdb to about 2020). Library preparation employed the immunoSEQ multiplex PCR assay. TCRdb obtained this table from immuneACCESS and retained in-frame rearrangements with V and J assigned. These tables miss some clones; where compared with another copy, unresolved V genes account for less than half of the shortfall, and the remainder is unexplained. This sample has hundreds of thousands of clones in its table, and around 67% of those were observed once. Of the sample, around 1.6% is held by the ten largest clones. The sequenced sample consisted of memory CD4+ T cells sorted from blood. The sample's cell subset or site label is to be understood as: CD45RA-negative fraction. The receptors were sampled from a woman younger than 45 in good health.

The rearrangement uses TRBV5-8 and TRBJ2-6; D remains unclear. The CDR3 sequence is 16 residues long. The V end was cut by 0 bases, the J end by 0 bases, with 7 bases between. The germline V gene encodes CDR1 SGHTS and CDR2 YDEGEE. DNA for the CDR3: TGTGCCAGCAGCTTGGAACGGTACTCTGGGGCCAACGTCCTGACTTTC. It is translated as CASSLERYSGANVLTF.

The chain carries TRBV28 and TRBJ2-1; 10 bases align to TRBD2. Germline CDR1 is MDHEN and CDR2 is SYDVKM. There are 18 residues in the CDR3. V lost 6 bases, J lost 0 bases, and 11 bases stayed unmatched. CDR3 sequence: CASSRPGLAQSSYNEQFF. CDR3 DNA sequence: TGTGCCAGCAGCCGACCGGGACTAGCGCAAAGCTCCTACAATGAGCAGTTCTTC.

As DNA, the CDR3 is TGTGCCAGCTCACCAGACAGGACCTACGAGCAGTACTTC. Protein: CASSPDRTYEQYF. The rearrangement joins TRBV18 to TRBJ2-7; tentatively, D is TRBD1 (6 bases). Germline V lookup: CDR1 KGHSH, CDR2 LQKENI. The CDR3 has 13 residues. The V and J ends lost 2 bases and 2 bases respectively, with 7 bases between them.

This chain connects TRBV10-1 to TRBJ2-1; possible D gene TRBD1, 6 bases. Germline loops: CDR1 WNHNN, CDR2 SYGVQD (reference sequence). The CDR3 sequence is 14 residues long. The germline V and J ends were trimmed by 2 bases and 11 bases, with 16 bases remaining between them. CDR3 sequence (DNA): TGCGCCAGCAGTGAGGCCAGGGGAACGACCCAGCAGTTCTTC. This encodes CASSEARGTTQQFF.

The chain recombines TRBV28 with TRBJ2-5, with TRBD2 as a possible D gene (6 bases). V gave up 4 bases and J gave up 1 base, with 10 bases separating them. Germline lookup yields CDR1 MDHEN and CDR2 SYDVKM. The CDR3 loop spans 14 amino acids. The CDR3 nucleotides read TGTGCCAGCAGTTCGACCGGGAGCCAAGAGACCCAGTACTTC. Translating gives CASSSTGSQETQYF. Full variable domain (missing parts from reference TRBV28 and TRBJ2-5): DVKVTQSSRYLVKRTGEKVFLECVQDMDHENMFWYRQDPGLGLRLIYFSYDVKMKEKGDIPEGYSVSREKKERFSLILESASTNQTSMYLCASSSTGSQETQYFGPGTRLLVL.

This chain connects TRBV30 to TRBJ1-1; tentative D call: TRBD1 (5 bases). CDR1 GTSNPN and CDR2 SVGIG come from the germline V gene (reference sequence). V was shortened by 3 bases and J by 0 bases, with 11 bases between the two germline ends. The CDR3 is 14 residues long. CDR3: CAWRTRDLNTEAFF. CDR3 nucleotide sequence: TGTGCCTGGAGAACCCGGGACTTGAACACTGAAGCTTTCTTT.